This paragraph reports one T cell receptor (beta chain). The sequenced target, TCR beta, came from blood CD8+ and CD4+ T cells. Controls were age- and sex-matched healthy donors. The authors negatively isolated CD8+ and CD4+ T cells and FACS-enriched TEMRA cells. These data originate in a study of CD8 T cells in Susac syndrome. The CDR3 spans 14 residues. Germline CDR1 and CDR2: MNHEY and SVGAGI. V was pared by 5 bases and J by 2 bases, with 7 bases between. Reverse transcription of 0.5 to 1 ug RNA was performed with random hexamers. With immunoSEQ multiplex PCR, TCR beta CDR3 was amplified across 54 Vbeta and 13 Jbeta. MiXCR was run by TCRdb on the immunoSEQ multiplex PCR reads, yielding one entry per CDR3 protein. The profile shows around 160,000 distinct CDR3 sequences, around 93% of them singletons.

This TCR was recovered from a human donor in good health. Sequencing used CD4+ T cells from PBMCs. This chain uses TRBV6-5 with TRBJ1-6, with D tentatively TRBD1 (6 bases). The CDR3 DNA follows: TGTGCCAGCAGTCGACAGGCCTATAATTCACCCCTCCACTTT. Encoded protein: CASSRQAYNSPLHF.